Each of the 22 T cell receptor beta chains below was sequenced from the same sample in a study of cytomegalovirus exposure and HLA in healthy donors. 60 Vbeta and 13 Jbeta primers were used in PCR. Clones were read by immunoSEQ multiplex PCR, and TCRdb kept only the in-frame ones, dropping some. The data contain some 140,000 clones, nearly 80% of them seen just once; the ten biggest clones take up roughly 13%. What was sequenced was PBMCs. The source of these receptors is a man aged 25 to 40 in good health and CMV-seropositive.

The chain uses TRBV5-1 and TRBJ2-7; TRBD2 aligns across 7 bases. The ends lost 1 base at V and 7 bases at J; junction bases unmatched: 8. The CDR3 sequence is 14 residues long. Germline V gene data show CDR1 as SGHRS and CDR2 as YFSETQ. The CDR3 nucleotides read TGCGCCAGCAGCTTGCAGCGGGAACGGGGGGAGCAGTACTTC. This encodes CASSLQRERGEQYF.

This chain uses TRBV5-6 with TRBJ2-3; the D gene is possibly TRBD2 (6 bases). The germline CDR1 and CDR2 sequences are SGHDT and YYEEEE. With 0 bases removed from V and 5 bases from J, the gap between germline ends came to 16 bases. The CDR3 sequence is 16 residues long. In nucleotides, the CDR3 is TGTGCCAGCAGCTTGGGGGGACTGCTGAACGTAGATACGCAGTATTTT. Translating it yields CASSLGGLLNVDTQYF.

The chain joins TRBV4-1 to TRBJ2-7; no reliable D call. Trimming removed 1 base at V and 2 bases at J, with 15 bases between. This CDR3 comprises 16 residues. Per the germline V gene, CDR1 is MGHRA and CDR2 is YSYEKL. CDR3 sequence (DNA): TGCGCCAGCAGCCAAGTTTTGGCTACAGAGACCTACGAGCAGTACTTC. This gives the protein CASSQVLATETYEQYF.

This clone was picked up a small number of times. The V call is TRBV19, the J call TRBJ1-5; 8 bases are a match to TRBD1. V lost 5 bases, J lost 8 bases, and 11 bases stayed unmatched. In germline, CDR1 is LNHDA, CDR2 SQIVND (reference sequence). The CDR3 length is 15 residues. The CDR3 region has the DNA TGTGCCAGTAGTCCCCTCGGACAGGGTATCAAGCCCCAGCATTTT. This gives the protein CASSPLGQGIKPQHF.

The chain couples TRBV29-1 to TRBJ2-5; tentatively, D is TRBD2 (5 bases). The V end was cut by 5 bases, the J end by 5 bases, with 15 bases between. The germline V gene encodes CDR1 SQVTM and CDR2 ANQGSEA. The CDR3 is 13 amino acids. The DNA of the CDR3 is TGCAGCGTTCAACCTGCGGGCGGGGAGACCCAGTACTTC. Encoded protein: CSVQPAGGETQYF.

The CDR3 reads CASSHSVGGYNSPLHF. CDR3 coding DNA: TGTGCCAGCAGCCATTCGGTCGGGGGTTATAATTCACCCCTCCACTTT. The chain uses TRBV5-4 and TRBJ1-6; tentatively, D is TRBD1 (5 bases). Trimming stripped 4 bases from V and 4 bases from J, with 15 bases between. Germline assignment: CDR1 SGHNT and CDR2 YYREEE (reference sequence). CDR3 size: 16 residues.

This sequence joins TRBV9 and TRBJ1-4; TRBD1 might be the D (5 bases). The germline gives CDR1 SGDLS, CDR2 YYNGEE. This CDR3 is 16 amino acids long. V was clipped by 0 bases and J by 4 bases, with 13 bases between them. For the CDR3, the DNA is TGTGCCAGCAGCGTAGCGTTCGACAGCCTTAATGAAAAACTGTTTTTT. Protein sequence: CASSVAFDSLNEKLFF.

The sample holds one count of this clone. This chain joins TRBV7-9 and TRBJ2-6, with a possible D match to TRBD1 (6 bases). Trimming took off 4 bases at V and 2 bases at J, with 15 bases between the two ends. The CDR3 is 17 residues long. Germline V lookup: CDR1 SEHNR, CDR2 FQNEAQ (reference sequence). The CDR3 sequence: CASSSPGDSAGANVLTF. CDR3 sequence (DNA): TGTGCCAGCAGCTCCCCAGGGGATTCCGCTGGGGCCAACGTCCTGACTTTC.

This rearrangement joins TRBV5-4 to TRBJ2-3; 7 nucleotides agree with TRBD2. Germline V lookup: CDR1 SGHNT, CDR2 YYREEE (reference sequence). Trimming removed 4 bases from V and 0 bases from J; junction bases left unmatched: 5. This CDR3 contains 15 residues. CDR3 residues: CASSPYSGSTDTQYF. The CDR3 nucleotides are TGTGCCAGCAGCCCCTATAGCGGGAGCACAGATACGCAGTATTTT. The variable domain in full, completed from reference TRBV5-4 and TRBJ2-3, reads ETGVTQSPTHLIKTRGQQVTLRCSSQSGHNTVSWYQQALGQGPQFIFQYYREEENGRGNFPPRFSGLQFPNYSSELNVNALELDDSALYLCASSPYSGSTDTQYFGPGTRLTVL.

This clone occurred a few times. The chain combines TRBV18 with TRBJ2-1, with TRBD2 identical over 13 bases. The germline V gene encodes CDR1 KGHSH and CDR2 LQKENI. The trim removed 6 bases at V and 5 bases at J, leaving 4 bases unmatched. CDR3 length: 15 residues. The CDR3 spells CASSWTSGSNNEQFF. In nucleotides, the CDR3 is TGTGCCAGCTCCTGGACTAGCGGGAGCAACAATGAGCAGTTCTTC. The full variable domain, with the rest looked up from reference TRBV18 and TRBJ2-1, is NAGVMQNPRHLVRRRGQEARLRCSPMKGHSHVYWYRQLPEEGLKFMVYLQKENIIDESGMPKERFSAEFPKEGPSILRIQQVVRGDSAAYFCASSWTSGSNNEQFFGPGTRLTVL.

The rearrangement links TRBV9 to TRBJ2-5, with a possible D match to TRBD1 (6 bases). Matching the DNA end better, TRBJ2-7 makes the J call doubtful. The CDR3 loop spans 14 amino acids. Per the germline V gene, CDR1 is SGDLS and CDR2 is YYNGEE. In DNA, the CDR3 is TGTGCCAGCAGCGTTTCGCCAGGGGACTACGAGCAGTACTTC. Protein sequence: CASSVSPGDYEQYF.

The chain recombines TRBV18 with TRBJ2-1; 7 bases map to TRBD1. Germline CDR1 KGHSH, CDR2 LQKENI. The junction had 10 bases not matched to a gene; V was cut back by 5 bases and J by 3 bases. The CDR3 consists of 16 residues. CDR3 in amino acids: CASSKVQGNDYNEQFF. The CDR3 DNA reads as TGTGCCAGCTCAAAGGTACAGGGGAACGACTACAATGAGCAGTTCTTC.

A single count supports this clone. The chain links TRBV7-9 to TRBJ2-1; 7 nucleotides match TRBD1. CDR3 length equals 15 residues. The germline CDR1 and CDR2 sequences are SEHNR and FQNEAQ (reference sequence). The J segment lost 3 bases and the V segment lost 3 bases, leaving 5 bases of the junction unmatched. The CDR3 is CASSLTGISYNEQFF. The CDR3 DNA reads TGTGCCAGCAGCTTGACAGGGATCAGCTACAATGAGCAGTTCTTC. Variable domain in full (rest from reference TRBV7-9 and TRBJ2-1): DTGVSQNPRHKITKRGQNVTFRCDPISEHNRLYWYRQTLGQGPEFLTYFQNEAQLEKSRLLSDRFSAERPKGSFSTLEIQRTEQGDSAMYLCASSLTGISYNEQFFGPGTRLTVL.

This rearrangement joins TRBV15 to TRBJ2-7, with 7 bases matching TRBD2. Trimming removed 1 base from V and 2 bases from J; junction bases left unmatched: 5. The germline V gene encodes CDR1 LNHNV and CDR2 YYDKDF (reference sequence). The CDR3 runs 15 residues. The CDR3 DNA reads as TGTGCCACCAGCAGAGGGCCTAGCGGAACCTACGAGCAGTACTTC. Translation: CATSRGPSGTYEQYF.

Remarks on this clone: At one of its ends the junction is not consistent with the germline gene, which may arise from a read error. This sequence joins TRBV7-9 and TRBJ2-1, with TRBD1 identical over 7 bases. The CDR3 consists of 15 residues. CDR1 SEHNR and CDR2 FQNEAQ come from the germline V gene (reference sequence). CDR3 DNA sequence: TGTTCCAGCAGCTTAGGCGACAGGGTTGGTGATGAGCAGTTCTTC. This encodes CSSSLGDRVGDEQFF.

CDR3 region: CASSPLEGGQETQYF. DNA for the CDR3: TGTGCCAGCAGTCCCCTCGAGGGAGGGCAAGAGACCCAGTACTTC. The chain joins TRBV7-9 to TRBJ2-5; 7 bases are a match to TRBD2. CDR1 and CDR2 from the germline V gene are SEHNR and FQNEAQ (reference sequence). Trimming cost V 6 bases and J 2 bases; bases outside gene matches: 9. This CDR3 is 15 amino acids long.

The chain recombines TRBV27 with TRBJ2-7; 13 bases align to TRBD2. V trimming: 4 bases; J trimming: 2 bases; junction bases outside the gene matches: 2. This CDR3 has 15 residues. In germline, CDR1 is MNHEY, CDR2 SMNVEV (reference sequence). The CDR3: CASSSGLAGTYEQYF. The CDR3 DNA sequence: TGTGCCAGCAGTTCGGGACTAGCGGGAACCTACGAGCAGTACTTC.

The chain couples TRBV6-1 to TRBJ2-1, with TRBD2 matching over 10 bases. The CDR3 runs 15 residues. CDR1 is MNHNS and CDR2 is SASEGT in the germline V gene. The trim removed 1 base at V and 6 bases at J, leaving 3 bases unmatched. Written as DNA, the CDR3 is TGTGCCAGCAGTGAAGAAGCGGGAGGGCCCAATGAGCAGTTCTTC. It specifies CASSEEAGGPNEQFF.

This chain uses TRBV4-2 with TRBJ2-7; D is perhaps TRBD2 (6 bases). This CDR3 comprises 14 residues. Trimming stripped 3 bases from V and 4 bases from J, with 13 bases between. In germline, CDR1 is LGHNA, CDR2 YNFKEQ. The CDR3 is CASSQGDSVYEQYF. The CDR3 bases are TGTGCCAGCAGCCAGGGGGACTCTGTATACGAGCAGTACTTC.

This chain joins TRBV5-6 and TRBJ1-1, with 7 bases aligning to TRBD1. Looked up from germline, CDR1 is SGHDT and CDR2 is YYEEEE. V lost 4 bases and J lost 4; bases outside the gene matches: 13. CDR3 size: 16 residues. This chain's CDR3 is CASSNLDRAHTTEAFF. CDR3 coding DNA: TGTGCCAGCAGCAACCTAGACAGGGCCCATACCACTGAAGCTTTCTTT.

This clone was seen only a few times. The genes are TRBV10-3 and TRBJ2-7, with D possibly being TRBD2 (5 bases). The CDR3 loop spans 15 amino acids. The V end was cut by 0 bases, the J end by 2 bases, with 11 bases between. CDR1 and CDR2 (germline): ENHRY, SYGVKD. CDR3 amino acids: CAISESSLVPYEQYF. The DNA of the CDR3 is TGTGCCATCAGTGAGTCGTCACTAGTCCCCTACGAGCAGTACTTC.

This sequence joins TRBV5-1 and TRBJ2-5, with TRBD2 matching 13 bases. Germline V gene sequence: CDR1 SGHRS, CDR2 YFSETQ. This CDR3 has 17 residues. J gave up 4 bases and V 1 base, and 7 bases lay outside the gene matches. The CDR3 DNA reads TGCGCCAGCAGCTTGTCCGGGACTAGCGGGAACCGAGAGACCCAGTACTTC. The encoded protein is CASSLSGTSGNRETQYF. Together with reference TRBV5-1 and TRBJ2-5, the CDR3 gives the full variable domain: KAGVTQTPRYLIKTRGQQVTLSCSPISGHRSVSWYQQTPGQGLQFLFEYFSETQRNKGNFPGRFSGRQFSNSRSEMNVSTLELGDSALYLCASSLSGTSGNRETQYFGPGTRLLVL.